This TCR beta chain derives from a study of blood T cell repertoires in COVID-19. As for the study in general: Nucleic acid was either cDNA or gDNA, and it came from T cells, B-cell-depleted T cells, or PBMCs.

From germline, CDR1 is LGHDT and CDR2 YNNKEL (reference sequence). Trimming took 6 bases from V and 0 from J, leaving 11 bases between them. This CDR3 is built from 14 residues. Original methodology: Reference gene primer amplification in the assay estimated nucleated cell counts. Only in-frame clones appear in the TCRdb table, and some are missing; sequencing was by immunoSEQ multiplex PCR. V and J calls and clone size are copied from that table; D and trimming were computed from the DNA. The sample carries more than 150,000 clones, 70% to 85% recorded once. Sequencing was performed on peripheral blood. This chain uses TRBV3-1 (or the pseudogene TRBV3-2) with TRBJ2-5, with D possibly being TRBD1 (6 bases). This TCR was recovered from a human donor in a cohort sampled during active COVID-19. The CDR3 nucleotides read TGTGCCAGCAGTCCCTGGGACAACCAAGAGACCCAGTACTTC. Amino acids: CASSPWDNQETQYF.